These 23 T cell receptor beta chains originate from one sample sequenced in a study of blood T cell repertoires in COVID-19. The table came from immunoSEQ multiplex PCR; TCRdb's copy has only in-frame clones and leaves some out. The sample has 250,000 or so clones; around four fifths are singletons. The sample comprised peripheral blood. The receptors were sampled from a woman between 65 and 79 years old with acute or convalescent COVID-19.

The rearrangement links TRBV6-5 to TRBJ1-2; 7 nucleotides agree with TRBD1. This CDR3 is built from 14 residues. The V and J ends lost 2 bases and 5 bases, in that order; junction bases with no gene match: 5. The germline V gene encodes CDR1 MNHEY and CDR2 SVGAGI. CDR3 loop: CASSYGGQPYGYTF. In nucleotides, the CDR3 is TGTGCCAGCAGTTACGGGGGACAGCCATATGGCTACACCTTC.

The rearrangement uses TRBV6-4 and TRBJ1-2; 7 bases match TRBD1. V lost 5 bases to trimming and J lost 8 bases; unmatched junction nucleotides: 11. Per the germline V gene, CDR1 is MRHNA and CDR2 is SNTAGT. CDR3 length equals 14 residues. The CDR3: CASSITDRAKGYTF. As DNA, the CDR3 is TGTGCCAGCAGTATCACAGACAGGGCGAAGGGCTACACCTTC.

Only a few counts were recorded for this clone. The rearrangement joins TRBV18 to TRBJ2-7; 8 nucleotides agree with TRBD1. Germline CDR1 is KGHSH and CDR2 is LQKENI. Trimming at V came to 2 bases and at J to 7 bases, leaving 4 bases not matched to a gene. The CDR3 spans 13 residues. The CDR3 sequence is CASSPGDRKEQYF. Here the CDR3 DNA reads TGTGCCAGCTCACCAGGGGACAGGAAGGAGCAGTACTTC. Full variable domain (outside the CDR3, taken from reference TRBV18 and TRBJ2-7): NAGVMQNPRHLVRRRGQEARLRCSPMKGHSHVYWYRQLPEEGLKFMVYLQKENIIDESGMPKERFSAEFPKEGPSILRIQQVVRGDSAAYFCASSPGDRKEQYFGPGTRLTVT.

The chain couples TRBV18 to TRBJ2-7; 12 bases agree with TRBD2. J lost 3 bases, V lost 6 bases, and 6 bases had no gene match. The CDR3 sequence is 15 residues long. Germline loops: CDR1 KGHSH, CDR2 LQKENI. The CDR3 DNA reads as TGTGCCAGCTCCCAGGGACTAGCGGGCTTCTACGAGCAGTACTTC. Its protein is CASSQGLAGFYEQYF.

This chain connects TRBV4-2 to TRBJ1-3; D is undetermined. V was clipped by 4 bases and J by 2 bases, with 12 bases between them. This CDR3 has 15 residues. Germline loops: CDR1 LGHNA, CDR2 YNFKEQ. Written as DNA, the CDR3 is TGTGCCAGCAGCCCTCAGTGGGGAGCTGGAAACACCATATATTTT. This sequence encodes CASSPQWGAGNTIYF.

This clone was observed a handful of times. The chain recombines TRBV5-4 with TRBJ2-1, with D hard to call. V was trimmed by 0 bases and J by 11 bases, leaving 6 bases between them. From germline, CDR1 is SGHNT and CDR2 YYREEE (reference sequence). This CDR3 is built from 11 residues. The CDR3: CASSLATKQFF. CDR3 coding DNA: TGTGCCAGCAGCTTGGCCACTAAGCAGTTCTTC. Supplemented by reference TRBV5-4 and TRBJ2-1, the full variable domain reads ETGVTQSPTHLIKTRGQQVTLRCSSQSGHNTVSWYQQALGQGPQFIFQYYREEENGRGNFPPRFSGLQFPNYSSELNVNALELDDSALYLCASSLATKQFFGPGTRLTVL.

The chain joins TRBV6-4 to TRBJ1-1; D unresolved. Trimming pared 4 bases from V and 0 bases from J, leaving 12 bases between. Germline V gene lookup returns CDR1 MRHNA and CDR2 SNTAGT. The CDR3 spans 15 residues. CDR3 region: CASSAFPSLNTEAFF. DNA for the CDR3: TGTGCCAGCAGTGCCTTTCCTTCCCTGAACACTGAAGCTTTCTTT.

V and J are TRBV10-3 and TRBJ1-1; weak D call: TRBD1 (5 bases). The CDR3 consists of 13 residues. V lost 10 bases and J lost 4, with 16 bases in between. Germline V gives CDR1 ENHRY, CDR2 SYGVKD. CDR3 bases: TGTGCCACCCAAGGGGTAGACCTCACTGAAGCTTTCTTT. Its translation: CATQGVDLTEAFF.

J is TRBJ1-2 and V is TRBV5-8, with D tentatively TRBD1 (5 bases). Germline V gene data show CDR1 as SGHTS and CDR2 as YDEGEE. The germline V and J ends were trimmed by 2 bases and 6 bases, with 14 bases remaining between them. The CDR3 length is 14 residues. The CDR3 region is CASSFGGLLDGYTF. In DNA form, the CDR3 reads TGTGCCAGCAGCTTTGGGGGACTTCTAGATGGCTACACCTTC.

This clone appeared a few times. The chain carries TRBV6-4 and TRBJ2-7; 7 bases are a match to TRBD1. Trimming took 6 bases from V and 5 from J; bases not matched to a gene: 10. Per the germline V gene, CDR1 is MRHNA and CDR2 is SNTAGT. The CDR3 runs to 14 residues. The CDR3 region is CASSRETGSDEQYF. For the CDR3, the DNA is TGTGCCAGCAGCAGGGAGACAGGGAGCGACGAGCAGTACTTC.

The chain carries TRBV12-3 or TRBV12-4 and TRBJ1-1; possibly TRBD1 for D (5 bases). This CDR3 is 11 amino acids long. V shed 4 bases and J shed 10 bases, with 10 bases lying between them. The CDR3 protein is CASSSGLGAFF. CDR3 in DNA: TGTGCCAGCAGTTCGGGACTTGGAGCTTTCTTT.

The rearrangement joins TRBV28 to TRBJ2-4, with TRBD2 matching 8 bases. Per germline, CDR1 MDHEN and CDR2 SYDVKM. The V gene end was trimmed by 3 bases and the J gene end by 7 bases; junction bases not matched to a gene: 14. The CDR3 is 17 amino acids. The CDR3 is CASSLVSGGPAGNIQYF. CDR3 in DNA: TGTGCCAGCAGTTTGGTCTCGGGGGGGCCAGCCGGCAACATTCAGTACTTC.

The chain is built from TRBV29-1 and TRBJ2-7; no definite D call. CDR1 SQVTM and CDR2 ANQGSEA come from the germline V gene. The CDR3 contains 12 residues. Trimming took off 0 bases at V and 7 bases at J, with 10 bases between the two ends. The CDR3 DNA reads TGCAGCGTTGAAGAAGCAAGCGATGAGCAGTACTTC. Its protein is CSVEEASDEQYF.

The gene calls are TRBV15 and TRBJ1-1; a possible D gene is TRBD1 (5 bases). CDR3 size: 15 residues. The V end lost 0 bases, the J end lost 2 bases, and 10 bases lay between the germline ends. Looked up from germline, CDR1 is LNHNV and CDR2 is YYDKDF (reference sequence). As DNA, the CDR3 is TGTGCCACCAGCAGAGATCCCGACAGAAACACTGAAGCTTTCTTT. Amino acid sequence: CATSRDPDRNTEAFF.

The chain recombines TRBV3-1 (or the pseudogene TRBV3-2) with TRBJ1-5, with 10 bases that match TRBD1. Germline V gives CDR1 LGHDT, CDR2 YNNKEL (reference sequence). The CDR3 contains 19 residues. The V gene end was trimmed by 1 base and the J gene end by 1 base; junction bases not matched to a gene: 10. Here the CDR3 reads CASSQVGKGQGESNQPQHF. DNA for the CDR3: TGTGCCAGCAGCCAAGTCGGGAAAGGACAGGGGGAGAGCAATCAGCCCCAGCATTTT.

The chain links TRBV7-2 to TRBJ2-3, with 12 bases identical to TRBD2. The CDR3 contains 16 residues. Germline values: CDR1 SGHTA, CDR2 FQGNSA. V dropped 5 bases and J dropped 0; count of bases not matched to a gene: 3. The CDR3 DNA follows: TGTGCCAGCAGCCTTGGGACTAGCGGGAGCACAGATACGCAGTATTTT. Translated: CASSLGTSGSTDTQYF.

This chain connects TRBV30 to TRBJ2-1; 16 positions match TRBD2. The CDR3 is made up of 16 amino acids. CDR1 and CDR2 (germline): GTSNPN, SVGIG (reference sequence). The trim removed 4 bases at V and 9 bases at J, leaving 9 bases unmatched. As DNA, the CDR3 is TGTGCCTGGACTCAGGGACTAGCGGGGGGGCCCGGTGAGCAGTTCTTC. This sequence encodes CAWTQGLAGGPGEQFF.

This chain uses TRBV27 with TRBJ1-1; tentatively, D is TRBD1 (5 bases). The V and J ends lost 8 bases and 1 base respectively, with 11 bases between them. From germline, CDR1 is MNHEY and CDR2 SMNVEV (reference sequence). This CDR3 has 13 residues. In DNA, the CDR3 is TGTGCCAGCGCAACCCAGGGGAACACTGAAGCTTTCTTT. This codes for CASATQGNTEAFF.

This clone has just a few counts. This chain connects TRBV28 to TRBJ1-5; maybe TRBD1 (6 bases). The CDR3 spans 17 residues. Germline lookup yields CDR1 MDHEN and CDR2 SYDVKM. Trimming pared 8 bases from V and 3 bases from J, leaving 23 bases between. The CDR3 is CASLDSAGDIINQPQHF. The DNA of the CDR3 is TGTGCCAGCTTGGACTCTGCGGGGGACATAATCAATCAGCCCCAGCATTTT.

This chain connects TRBV5-6 to TRBJ2-2; 7 nucleotides align to TRBD2. The CDR3 runs to 14 residues. CDR1 and CDR2 (germline): SGHDT, YYEEEE. V was pared by 5 bases and J by 1 base, with 2 bases of the junction left unmatched. The CDR3 region is CASRRERNTGELFF. The DNA for the CDR3 is TGTGCCAGCAGGCGGGAGAGGAACACCGGGGAGCTGTTTTTT.

In its sample, this clone was seen a few times. The rearrangement uses TRBV23-1 and TRBJ2-2, with a tentative D call TRBD2 (5 bases). TRBV23-1 is classed as an ORF, of uncertain function. The CDR3 has 16 amino acids. V was pared by 4 bases and J by 0 bases, with 12 bases between. Here the CDR3 DNA reads TGCGCCAGCAGTCTGCCGGGATGCGCGAACACCGGGGAGCTGTTTTTT. Translated: CASSLPGCANTGELFF.

The rearrangement links TRBV20-1 to TRBJ1-2; the D gene is possibly TRBD1 (6 bases). Trimming removed 3 bases at V and 2 bases at J, with 13 bases between. Per the germline V gene, CDR1 is DFQATT and CDR2 is SNEGSKA (reference sequence). CDR3 size: 14 residues. CDR3 in amino acids: CSASWQGINYGYTF. The DNA of the CDR3 is TGCAGTGCTAGTTGGCAGGGGATAAACTATGGCTACACCTTC.

This chain connects TRBV3-1 (or the pseudogene TRBV3-2) to TRBJ1-1; D is ambiguous. Germline loops: CDR1 LGHDT, CDR2 YNNKEL (reference sequence). The CDR3 sequence is 13 residues long. Trimming left V 1 base short and J 4 bases short, with 7 bases between. The CDR3 region has the DNA TGTGCCAGCAGCCAAGTTGCCGGCACTGAAGCTTTCTTT. Translated, it gives CASSQVAGTEAFF.